The 13 T cell receptor beta chains reported below all come from one sample, sequenced in a study of T-cell memory formation after mild COVID-19. TCRdb independently ran MiXCR on the 5' RACE reads; one entry per CDR3 protein. This table has about 560,000 distinct CDR3 sequences, around 17% appearing once. Material for sequencing was PBMCs or a T cell subset sorted from them (not recorded which). These receptors originate from an adult woman who had mild COVID-19 (a few samples of this study predate the infection). Cell type and time point are not known.

A few counts support this clonotype. This chain links TRBV4-2 with TRBJ1-5; D unclear. The CDR3 runs 15 residues. Germline CDR1 LGHNA, CDR2 YNFKEQ. V lost 0 bases and J lost 0, with 6 bases in between. The CDR3 loop is CASSQDRSSNQPQHF. The CDR3 DNA reads TGTGCCAGCAGCCAAGATAGGAGTAGCAATCAGCCCCAGCATTTT.

This clonotype was seen a handful of times. This chain joins TRBV12-3 or TRBV12-4 and TRBJ2-2; a possible D gene is TRBD2 (7 bases). The V gene lost 5 bases and the J gene lost 0 bases, with 16 bases spanning the gap. The CDR3 has 17 amino acids. CDR3 DNA: TGTGCCAGCAGTCCCCGGGGGAGGGGGACGAACACCGGGGAGCTGTTTTTT. Translation: CASSPRGRGTNTGELFF.

The V gene is TRBV7-9, the J gene TRBJ1-2; no reliable D call. CDR1 and CDR2 (germline): SEHNR, FQNEAQ (reference sequence). The CDR3 runs to 10 residues. Trimming left V 5 bases short and J 6 bases short, with 4 bases between. The CDR3 region has the DNA TGTGCCAGCAGCCCGGATGGCTACACCTTC. Protein product: CASSPDGYTF.

The chain joins TRBV19 to TRBJ2-1, with 7 bases matching TRBD2. The CDR3 is 16 residues long. Trimming removed 5 bases from V and 8 bases from J; junction bases left unmatched: 15. Germline V gene data show CDR1 as LNHDA and CDR2 as SQIVND (reference sequence). CDR3 region: CASSPRGGSSSDEQFF. CDR3 DNA: TGTGCCAGTAGTCCACGGGGAGGGTCGAGTAGCGATGAGCAGTTCTTC.

This clonotype was found a few times. This chain links TRBV7-9 with TRBJ2-7, with D tentatively TRBD2 (6 bases). CDR3 length equals 13 residues. The V gene's germline CDR1 is SEHNR and CDR2 FQNEAQ (reference sequence). The V end was cut by 8 bases, the J end by 1 base, with 12 bases between. CDR3 nucleotides: TGTGCCAGCGCCGGGGGTATTTCCTACGAGCAGTACTTC. Its translation is CASAGGISYEQYF.

This clonotype was seen ten or more times. The chain has TRBV12-3 or TRBV12-4 and TRBJ1-1; maybe TRBD1 (6 bases). The CDR3 totals 14 residues. With 3 bases removed from V and 4 bases from J, the gap between germline ends came to 12 bases. The CDR3 region has the DNA TGTGCCAGCAGTTTGTCGGGGGGCCGCACTGAAGCTTTCTTT. Protein: CASSLSGGRTEAFF.

This clonotype was seen a few times. The genes are TRBV9 and TRBJ1-5; TRBD1 aligns across 9 bases. The CDR3 runs 14 residues. CDR1 and CDR2 (germline): SGDLS, YYNGEE. V shed 4 bases, J shed 6 bases, and the junction held 5 bases outside the gene matches. The CDR3 nucleotides are TGTGCCAGCAGCCCCGGGACAGGGACTCAGCCCCAGCATTTT. This sequence encodes CASSPGTGTQPQHF.

This rearrangement joins TRBV14 to TRBJ2-7; the D is unclear. CDR1 is SGHDN, CDR2 FVKESK, per germline. V was clipped by 0 bases and J by 5 bases, with 8 bases between them. The CDR3 length is 13 residues. The CDR3 region is CASSQEVWHEQYF. The CDR3 nucleotides are TGTGCCAGCAGCCAAGAAGTCTGGCACGAGCAGTACTTC.

V is TRBV27 and J is TRBJ2-7, with 9 nucleotides matching TRBD1. This CDR3 contains 17 residues. V shed 5 bases and J 2 bases; nucleotides not matched to a gene: 13. The germline V gene has CDR1 MNHEY and CDR2 SMNVEV (reference sequence). This CDR3 reads CASSPEPWTGAPYEQYF. The CDR3 DNA is TGTGCCAGCAGTCCCGAGCCCTGGACAGGGGCACCCTACGAGCAGTACTTC.

Many counts were recorded for this clonotype. The rearrangement links TRBV5-5 to TRBJ2-1; possible D gene TRBD1, 5 bases. CDR1 is SGHKS, CDR2 YYEKEE, per germline (reference sequence). Between the trimmed V and J ends, which lost 0 bases and 0 bases, there was a span of 7 bases. This CDR3 comprises 15 residues. CDR3 DNA sequence: TGTGCCAGCAGCTTGGGACAGCGCTCCTACAATGAGCAGTTCTTC. Its translation is CASSLGQRSYNEQFF.

The rearrangement joins TRBV24-1 to TRBJ1-1, with TRBD1 matching 9 bases. With V trimmed by 6 bases and J by 3 bases, 7 bases remained unmatched. Germline V gives CDR1 KGHDR, CDR2 SFDVKD. The CDR3 is made up of 15 amino acids. CDR3 region: CATSHIQGAYTEAFF. The CDR3 nucleotides are TGTGCCACCAGTCATATACAGGGGGCTTACACTGAAGCTTTCTTT.

J is TRBJ1-2 and V is TRBV29-1; TRBD1 might be the D (5 bases). Germline V gives CDR1 SQVTM, CDR2 ANQGSEA. The V end was cut by 0 bases, the J end by 8 bases, with 10 bases between. CDR3 length: 12 residues. The CDR3 loop reads CSVEEGGVGYTF. In nucleotides, the CDR3 is TGCAGCGTTGAAGAGGGGGGTGTGGGCTACACCTTC.

The genes are TRBV12-3 or TRBV12-4 and TRBJ1-2, with 7 positions matching TRBD1. J was trimmed by 0 bases and V by 5 bases; bases with no gene match: 9. This CDR3 is 16 amino acids long. CDR3 coding DNA: TGTGCCAGCAGTCGGTCGGACAGGAGAGCTAACTATGGCTACACCTTC. Protein sequence: CASSRSDRRANYGYTF.